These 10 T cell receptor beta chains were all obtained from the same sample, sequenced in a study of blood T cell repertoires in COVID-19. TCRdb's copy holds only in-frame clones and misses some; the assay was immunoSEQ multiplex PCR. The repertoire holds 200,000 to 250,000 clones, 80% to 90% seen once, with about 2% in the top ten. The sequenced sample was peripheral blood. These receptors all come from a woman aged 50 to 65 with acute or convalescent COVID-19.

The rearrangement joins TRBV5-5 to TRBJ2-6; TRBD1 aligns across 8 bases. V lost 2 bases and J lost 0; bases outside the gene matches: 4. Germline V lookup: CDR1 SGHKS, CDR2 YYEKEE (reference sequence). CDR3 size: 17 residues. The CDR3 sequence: CASSFGTGLSGANVLTF. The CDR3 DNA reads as TGTGCCAGCAGCTTTGGGACAGGCCTCTCTGGGGCCAACGTCCTGACTTTC.

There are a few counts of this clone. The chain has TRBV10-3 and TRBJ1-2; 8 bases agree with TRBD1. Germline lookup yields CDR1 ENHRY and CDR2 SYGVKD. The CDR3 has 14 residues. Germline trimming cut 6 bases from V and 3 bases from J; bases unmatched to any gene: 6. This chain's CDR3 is CAIRDRVWDYGYTF. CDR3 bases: TGTGCCATCAGGGACAGGGTTTGGGACTATGGCTACACCTTC.

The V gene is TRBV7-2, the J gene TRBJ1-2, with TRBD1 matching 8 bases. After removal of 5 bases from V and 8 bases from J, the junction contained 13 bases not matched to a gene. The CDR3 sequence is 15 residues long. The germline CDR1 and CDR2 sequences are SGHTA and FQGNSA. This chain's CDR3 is CASSPDRGAGSGYTF. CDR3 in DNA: TGTGCCAGCAGCCCCGACAGGGGAGCGGGTAGCGGCTACACCTTC.

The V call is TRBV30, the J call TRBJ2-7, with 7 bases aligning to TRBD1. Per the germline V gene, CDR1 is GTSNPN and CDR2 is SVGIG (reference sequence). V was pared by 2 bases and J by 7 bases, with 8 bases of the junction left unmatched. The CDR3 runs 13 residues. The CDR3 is CAWSWLGGREQYF. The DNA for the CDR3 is TGTGCCTGGAGTTGGTTAGGGGGCAGGGAGCAGTACTTC.

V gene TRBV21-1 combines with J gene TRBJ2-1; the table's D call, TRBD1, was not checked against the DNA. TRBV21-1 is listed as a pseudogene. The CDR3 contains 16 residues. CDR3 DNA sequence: TGTGCCAGCAGCAAAGACACGGCAGGGCCCTACAATGAGCAGTTCTTC. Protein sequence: CASSKDTAGPYNEQFF.

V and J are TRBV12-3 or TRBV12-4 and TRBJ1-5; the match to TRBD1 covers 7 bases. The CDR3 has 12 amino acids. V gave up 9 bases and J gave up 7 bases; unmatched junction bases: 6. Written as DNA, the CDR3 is TGTGCCAGTAAGGCAGGGGGACAGCCCCAGCATTTT. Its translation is CASKAGGQPQHF.

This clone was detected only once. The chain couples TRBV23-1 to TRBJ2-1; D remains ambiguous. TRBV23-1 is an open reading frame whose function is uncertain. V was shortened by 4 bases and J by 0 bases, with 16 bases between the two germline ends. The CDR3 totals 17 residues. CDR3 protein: CASSLRNGESSYNEQFF. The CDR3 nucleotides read TGCGCCAGCAGTCTGAGAAACGGAGAAAGCTCCTACAATGAGCAGTTCTTC.

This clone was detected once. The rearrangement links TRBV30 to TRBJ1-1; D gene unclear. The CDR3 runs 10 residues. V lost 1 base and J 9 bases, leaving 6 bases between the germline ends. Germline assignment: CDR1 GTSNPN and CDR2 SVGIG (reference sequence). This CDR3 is CAWSEAKAFF. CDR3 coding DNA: TGTGCCTGGAGTGAAGCGAAAGCTTTCTTT.

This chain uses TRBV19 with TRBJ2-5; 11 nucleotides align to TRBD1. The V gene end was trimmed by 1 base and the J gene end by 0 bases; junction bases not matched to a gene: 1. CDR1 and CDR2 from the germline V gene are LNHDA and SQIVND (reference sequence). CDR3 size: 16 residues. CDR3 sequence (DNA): TGTGCCAGTAGTATAGGGGGACAGGGGGACCAAGAGACCCAGTACTTC. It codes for CASSIGGQGDQETQYF.

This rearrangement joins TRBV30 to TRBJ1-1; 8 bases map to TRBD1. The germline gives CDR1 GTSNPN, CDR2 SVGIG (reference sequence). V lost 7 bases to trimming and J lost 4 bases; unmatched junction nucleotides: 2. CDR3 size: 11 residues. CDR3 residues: CASGQGTEAFF. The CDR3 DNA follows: TGTGCCTCCGGACAGGGCACTGAAGCTTTCTTT.